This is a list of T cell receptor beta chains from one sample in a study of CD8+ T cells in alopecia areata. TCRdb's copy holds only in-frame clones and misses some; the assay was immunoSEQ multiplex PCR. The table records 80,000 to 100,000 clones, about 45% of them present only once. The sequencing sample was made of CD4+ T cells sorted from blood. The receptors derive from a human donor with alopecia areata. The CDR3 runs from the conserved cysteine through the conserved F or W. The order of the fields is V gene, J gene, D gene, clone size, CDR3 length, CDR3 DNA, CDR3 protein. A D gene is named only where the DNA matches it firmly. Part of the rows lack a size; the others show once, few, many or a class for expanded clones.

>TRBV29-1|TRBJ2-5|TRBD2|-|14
TGCAGCGTTGTAGCTAGCGGGAGTGGTGAGACCCAGTACTTC
CSVVASGSGETQYF
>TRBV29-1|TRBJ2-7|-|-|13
TGCAGCGTTGGATTGTCGGAAGTTAGCGAGCAGTACTTC
CSVGLSEVSEQYF
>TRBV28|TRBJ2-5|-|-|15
TGTGCCAGCAGCGGGTATGGGACCAACCGAGAGACCCAGTACTTC
CASSGYGTNRETQYF
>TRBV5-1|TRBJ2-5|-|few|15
TGCGCCAGCAGCAGGGACCTGCCTAACCGAGAGACCCAGTACTTC
CASSRDLPNRETQYF
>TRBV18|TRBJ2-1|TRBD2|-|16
TGTGCCAGCTCACCCACGACTAGCGGGAGGGACAATGAGCAGTTCTTC
CASSPTTSGRDNEQFF
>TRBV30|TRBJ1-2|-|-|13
TGTGCCTGGAGTGTAAATTGGGAGGATGGCTACACCTTC
CAWSVNWEDGYTF
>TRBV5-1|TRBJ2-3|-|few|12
TGCGCCAGCAGCGCGGAAGGAGATACGCAGTATTTT
CASSAEGDTQYF
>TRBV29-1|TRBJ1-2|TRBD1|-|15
TGCAGCGTTGAAGGGACAGGAACTATAGCGGGCGGCTACACCTTC
CSVEGTGTIAGGYTF
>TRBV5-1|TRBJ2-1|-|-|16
TGCGCCAGCAGCTTGGACTCCCTTGGCAGTCACAATGAGCAGTTCTTC
CASSLDSLGSHNEQFF
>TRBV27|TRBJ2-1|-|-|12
TGTGCCAGATGCGCAGGCCGCAATGAGCAGTTCTTC
CARCAGRNEQFF
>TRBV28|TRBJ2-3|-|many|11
TGTGCCAGCATCAACACAGATACGCAGTATTTT
CASINTDTQYF
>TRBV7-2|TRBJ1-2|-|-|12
TGTGCCAGCAGCTTAGCTAACTATGGCTACACCTTC
CASSLANYGYTF
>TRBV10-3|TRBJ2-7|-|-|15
TGTGCCATCAAACCCGAGGACGGAACGTTCGGCGAGCAGTACTTC
CAIKPEDGTFGEQYF
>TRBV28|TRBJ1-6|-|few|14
TGTGCCAGCAGTTTGGAGGGATCAAGTTCACCCCTCCACTTT
CASSLEGSSSPLHF